The T cell receptor (beta chain) described here comes from a study of blood T cell repertoires in COVID-19. Per the authors' pipeline: Estimation of nucleated cell counts was performed using reference gene primer amplification. TCRdb's copy holds only in-frame clones and misses some; the assay was immunoSEQ multiplex PCR. D and trimming come from the DNA, and the V and J calls and clone size come from that table. The sample consists of around 150,000 clones, approximately 84% of them appearing once. Germline loops: CDR1 MNHEY, CDR2 SMNVEV (reference sequence). CDR3 length: 18 amino acids. J lost 5 bases, V lost 2 bases, and 6 bases had no gene match.

This chain links TRBV27 with TRBJ2-1; TRBD2 agrees at 16 bases. Sequencing was carried out using peripheral blood. The sequence derives from a man aged 65-85 years with acute or convalescent COVID-19. This CDR3 is CASSLEGTSGGANNEQFF. The CDR3 DNA reads TGTGCCAGCAGTTTAGAGGGGACTAGCGGGGGGGCCAACAATGAGCAGTTCTTC.